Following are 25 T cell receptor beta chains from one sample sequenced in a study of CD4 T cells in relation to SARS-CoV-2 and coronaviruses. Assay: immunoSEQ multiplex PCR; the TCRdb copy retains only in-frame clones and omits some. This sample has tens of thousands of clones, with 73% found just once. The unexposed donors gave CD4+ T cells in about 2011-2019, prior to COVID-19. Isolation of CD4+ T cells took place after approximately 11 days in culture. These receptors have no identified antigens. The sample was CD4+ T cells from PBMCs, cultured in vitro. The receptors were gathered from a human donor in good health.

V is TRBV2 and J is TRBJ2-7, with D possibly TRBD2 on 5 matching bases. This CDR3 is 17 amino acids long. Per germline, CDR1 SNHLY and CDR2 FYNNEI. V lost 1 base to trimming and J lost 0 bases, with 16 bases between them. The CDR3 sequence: CASSEEGIARVSYEQYF. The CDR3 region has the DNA TGTGCCAGCAGTGAAGAAGGAATAGCGAGAGTCTCCTACGAGCAGTACTTC.

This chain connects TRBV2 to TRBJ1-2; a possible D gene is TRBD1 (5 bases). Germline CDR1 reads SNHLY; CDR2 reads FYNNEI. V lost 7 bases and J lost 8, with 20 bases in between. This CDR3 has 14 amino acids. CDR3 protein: CASKLIGGSKGYTF. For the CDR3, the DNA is TGTGCCAGCAAGTTAATTGGGGGTAGTAAGGGCTACACCTTC.

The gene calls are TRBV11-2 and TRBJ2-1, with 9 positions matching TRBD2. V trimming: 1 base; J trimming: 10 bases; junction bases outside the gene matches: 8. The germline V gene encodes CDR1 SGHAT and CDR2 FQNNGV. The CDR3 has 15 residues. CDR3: CASSLGTRLAEEQFF. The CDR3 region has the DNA TGTGCCAGCAGCTTAGGAACGCGACTAGCGGAGGAGCAGTTCTTC.

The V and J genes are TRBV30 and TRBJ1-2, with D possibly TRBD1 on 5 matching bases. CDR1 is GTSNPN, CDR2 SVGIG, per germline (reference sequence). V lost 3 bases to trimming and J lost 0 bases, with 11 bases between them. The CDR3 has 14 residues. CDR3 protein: CAWRVGGTNYGYTF. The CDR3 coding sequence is TGTGCCTGGAGAGTGGGGGGAACTAACTATGGCTACACCTTC.

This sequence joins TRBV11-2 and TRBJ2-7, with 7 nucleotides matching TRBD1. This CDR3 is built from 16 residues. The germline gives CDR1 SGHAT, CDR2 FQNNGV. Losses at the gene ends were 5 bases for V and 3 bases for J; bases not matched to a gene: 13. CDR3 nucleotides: TGTGCCAGCAGCGGACCCGGGACAGTAACCTTCTACGAGCAGTACTTC. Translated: CASSGPGTVTFYEQYF.

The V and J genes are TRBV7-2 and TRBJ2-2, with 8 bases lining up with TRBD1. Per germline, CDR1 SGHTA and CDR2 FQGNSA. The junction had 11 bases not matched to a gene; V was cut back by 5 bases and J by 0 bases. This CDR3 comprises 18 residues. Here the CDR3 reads CASSLHLGQDSNTGELFF. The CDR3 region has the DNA TGTGCCAGCAGCCTACACTTGGGACAGGACTCGAACACCGGGGAGCTGTTTTTT.

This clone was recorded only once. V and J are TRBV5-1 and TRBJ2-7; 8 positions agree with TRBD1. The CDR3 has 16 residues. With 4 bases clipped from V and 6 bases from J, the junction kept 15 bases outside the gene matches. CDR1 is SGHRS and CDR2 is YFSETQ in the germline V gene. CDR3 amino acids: CASSVGQGLVLAEQYF. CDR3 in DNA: TGCGCCAGCAGCGTCGGACAGGGTTTGGTACTCGCCGAGCAGTACTTC.

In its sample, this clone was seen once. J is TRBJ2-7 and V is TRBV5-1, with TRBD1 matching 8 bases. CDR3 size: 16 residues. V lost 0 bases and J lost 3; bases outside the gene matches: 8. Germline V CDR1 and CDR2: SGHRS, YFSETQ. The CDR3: CASSLAVTGTGYEQYF. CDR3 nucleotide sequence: TGCGCCAGCAGCTTGGCCGTAACCGGGACAGGCTACGAGCAGTACTTC.

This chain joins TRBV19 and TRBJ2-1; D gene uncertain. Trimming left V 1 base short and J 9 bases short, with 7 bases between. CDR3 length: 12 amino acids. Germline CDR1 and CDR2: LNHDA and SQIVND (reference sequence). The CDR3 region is CASSIGAIEQFF. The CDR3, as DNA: TGTGCCAGTAGTATAGGGGCAATTGAGCAGTTCTTC.

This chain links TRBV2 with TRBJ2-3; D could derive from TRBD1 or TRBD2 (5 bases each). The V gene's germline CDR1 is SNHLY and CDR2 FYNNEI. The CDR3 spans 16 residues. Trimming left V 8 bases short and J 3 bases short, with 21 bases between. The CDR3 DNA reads TGTGCCAGCGCAAGGGCGGGTCTAGGGGCAACAGATACGCAGTATTTT. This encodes CASARAGLGATDTQYF.

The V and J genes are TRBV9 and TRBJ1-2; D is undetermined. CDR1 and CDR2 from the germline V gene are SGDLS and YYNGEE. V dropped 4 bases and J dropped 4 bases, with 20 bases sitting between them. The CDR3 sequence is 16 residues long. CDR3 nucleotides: TGTGCCAGCAGCAAGGGTAGGGAAACCTCTGTCTATGGCTACACCTTC. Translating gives CASSKGRETSVYGYTF.

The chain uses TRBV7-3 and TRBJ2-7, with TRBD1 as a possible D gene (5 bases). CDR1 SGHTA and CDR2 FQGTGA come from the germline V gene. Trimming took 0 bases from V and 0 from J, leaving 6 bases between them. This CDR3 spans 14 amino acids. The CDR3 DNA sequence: TGTGCCAGCAGCTTAACTGACAGCTCCTACGAGCAGTACTTC. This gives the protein CASSLTDSSYEQYF. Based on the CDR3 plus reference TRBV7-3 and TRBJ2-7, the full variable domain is GAGVSQTPSNKVTEKGKYVELRCDPISGHTALYWYRQSLGQGPEFLIYFQGTGAADDSGLPNDRFFAVRPEGSVSTLKIQRTERGDSAVYLCASSLTDSSYEQYFGPGTRLTVT.

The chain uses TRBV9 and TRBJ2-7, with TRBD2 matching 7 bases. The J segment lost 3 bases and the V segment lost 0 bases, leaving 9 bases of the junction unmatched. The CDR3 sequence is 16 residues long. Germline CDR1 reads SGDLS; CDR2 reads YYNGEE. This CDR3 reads CASSVDLGGTGYEQYF. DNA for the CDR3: TGTGCCAGCAGCGTAGACCTGGGGGGGACTGGCTACGAGCAGTACTTC.

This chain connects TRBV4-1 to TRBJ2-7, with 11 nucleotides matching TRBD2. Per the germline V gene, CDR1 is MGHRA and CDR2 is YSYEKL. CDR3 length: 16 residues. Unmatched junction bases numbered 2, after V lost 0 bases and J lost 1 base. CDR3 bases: TGCGCCAGCAGCCAAGAAAGGACTAGCGGGTCCTACGAGCAGTACTTC. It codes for CASSQERTSGSYEQYF.

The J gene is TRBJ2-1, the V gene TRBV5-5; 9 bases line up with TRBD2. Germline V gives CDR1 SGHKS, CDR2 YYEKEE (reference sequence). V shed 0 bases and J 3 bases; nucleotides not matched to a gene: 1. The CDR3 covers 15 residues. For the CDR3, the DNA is TGTGCCAGCAGCTTGGATAGCGGGAGCTACAATGAGCAGTTCTTC. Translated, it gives CASSLDSGSYNEQFF.

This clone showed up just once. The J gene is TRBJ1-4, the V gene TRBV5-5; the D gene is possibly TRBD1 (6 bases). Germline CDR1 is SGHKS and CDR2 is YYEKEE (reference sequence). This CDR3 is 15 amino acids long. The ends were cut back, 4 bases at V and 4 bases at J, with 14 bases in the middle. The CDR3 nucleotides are TGTGCCAGCAGCACTCGACAGGCCCGTAATGAAAAACTGTTTTTT. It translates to CASSTRQARNEKLFF.

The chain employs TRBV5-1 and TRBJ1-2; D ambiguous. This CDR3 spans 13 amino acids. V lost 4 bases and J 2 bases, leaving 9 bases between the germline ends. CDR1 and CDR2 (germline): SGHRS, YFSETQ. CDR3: CASSDAGNYGYTF. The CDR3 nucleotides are TGCGCCAGCAGCGACGCCGGGAACTATGGCTACACCTTC.

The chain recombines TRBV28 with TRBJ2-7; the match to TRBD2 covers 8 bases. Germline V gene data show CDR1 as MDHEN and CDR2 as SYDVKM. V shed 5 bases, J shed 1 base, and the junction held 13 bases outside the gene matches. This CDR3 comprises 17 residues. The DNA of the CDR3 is TGTGCCAGCAGTGGCGGCCAGATAGCGGGGCGGTCCTACGAGCAGTACTTC. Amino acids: CASSGGQIAGRSYEQYF.

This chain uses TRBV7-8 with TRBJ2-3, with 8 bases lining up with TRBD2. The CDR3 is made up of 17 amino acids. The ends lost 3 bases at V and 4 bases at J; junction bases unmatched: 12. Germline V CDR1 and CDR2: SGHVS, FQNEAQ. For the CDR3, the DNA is TGTGCCAGCAGCTTTTCCCGGACTAGCAGGTTCCCAGATACGCAGTATTTT. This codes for CASSFSRTSRFPDTQYF.

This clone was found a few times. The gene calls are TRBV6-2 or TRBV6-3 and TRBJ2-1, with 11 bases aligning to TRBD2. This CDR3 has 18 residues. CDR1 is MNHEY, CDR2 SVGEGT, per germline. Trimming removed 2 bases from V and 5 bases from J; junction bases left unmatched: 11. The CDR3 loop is CASSYPLAGGWGNNEQFF. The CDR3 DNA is TGTGCCAGCAGTTACCCGCTAGCGGGAGGTTGGGGGAACAATGAGCAGTTCTTC.

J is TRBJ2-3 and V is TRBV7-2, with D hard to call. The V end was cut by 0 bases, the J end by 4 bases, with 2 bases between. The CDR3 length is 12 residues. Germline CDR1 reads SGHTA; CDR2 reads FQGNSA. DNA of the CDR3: TGTGCCAGCAGCTTAGCGTCAGATACGCAGTATTTT. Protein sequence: CASSLASDTQYF.

The CDR3 sequence is CASSSLNTGELFF. The CDR3 DNA reads TGTGCCAGCAGTTCCCTTAACACCGGGGAGCTGTTTTTT. This rearrangement joins TRBV27 to TRBJ2-2; D gene unclear. The CDR3 consists of 13 residues. V shed 4 bases and J shed 2 bases, with 5 bases lying between them. Looked up from germline, CDR1 is MNHEY and CDR2 is SMNVEV (reference sequence).

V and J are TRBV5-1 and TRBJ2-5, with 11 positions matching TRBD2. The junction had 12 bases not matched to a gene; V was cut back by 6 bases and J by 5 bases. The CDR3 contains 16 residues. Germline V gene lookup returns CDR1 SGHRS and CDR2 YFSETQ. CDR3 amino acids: CASTKRIAGGLETQYF. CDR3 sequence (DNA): TGCGCCAGCACCAAACGAATAGCGGGGGGGCTGGAGACCCAGTACTTC.

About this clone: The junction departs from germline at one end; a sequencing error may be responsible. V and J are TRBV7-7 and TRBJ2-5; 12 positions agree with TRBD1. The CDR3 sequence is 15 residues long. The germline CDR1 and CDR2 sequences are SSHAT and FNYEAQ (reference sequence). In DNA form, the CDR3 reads TGTGCTAGCAGCCCGGGGACAGGGGGCGGAGAGACCCAGTACTTC. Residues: CASSPGTGGGETQYF.

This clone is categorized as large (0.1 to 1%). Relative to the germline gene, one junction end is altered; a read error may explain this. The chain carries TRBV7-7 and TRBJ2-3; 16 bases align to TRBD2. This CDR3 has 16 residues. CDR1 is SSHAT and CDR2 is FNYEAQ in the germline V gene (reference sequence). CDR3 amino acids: CASSSGLAGGEDTQYF. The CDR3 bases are TGTGCTAGCAGCTCGGGACTAGCGGGAGGGGAAGATACGCAGTATTTT.